Here is one T cell receptor beta chain with its context. Its target is unknown. The PCR employed 60 Vbeta primers together with 13 Jbeta primers. Produced via immunoSEQ multiplex PCR; TCRdb's table is partial and in-frame only. The table records 100,000 to 150,000 clones, about 80% of them present only once. V was clipped by 6 bases and J by 9 bases; unmatched bases: 8. There are 14 residues in the CDR3. The germline V gene encodes CDR1 MDHEN and CDR2 SYDVKM. This entry comes from a study of cytomegalovirus exposure and HLA in healthy donors. Study-level background: Earlier sequencing of approximately 180 million T cells yielded 100 million to 140 million unique TCR beta sequences. General study results and limits: CMV serostatus was the sole immune exposure information available. Reported results showed that the classifier diagnosed cytomegalovirus status with high specificity and sensitivity. Versus the approximately 670-donor mean, an Asian-associated ancestry cluster reportedly showed fewer N-insertions in a later analysis.

The receptor was isolated from a woman aged 45-59 years in good health and CMV-seronegative. The sequenced material came from PBMCs. The rearrangement uses TRBV28 and TRBJ1-6, with TRBD1 matching 7 bases. Here the CDR3 DNA reads TGTGCCAGCAGACCCGGGACAGAAGGTTCACCCCTCCACTTT. It codes for CASRPGTEGSPLHF.